This TCR beta chain was sequenced in a study of identical twins. V lost 3 bases and J lost 7, with 8 bases in between. Germline loops: CDR1 SGHDT, CDR2 YYEEEE. The CDR3 loop spans 11 amino acids. Template switching added a universal primer site; cDNA carried unique molecular identifiers. Using its own MiXCR run on the 5' RACE reads, TCRdb lists one record per CDR3 protein. This repertoire shows about 730,000 distinct CDR3 sequences, around 21% found once; its top ten account for more than 4%. Each donor (without exception) was a healthy Caucasian. These data are also associated with another study on T cells expressing NK-cell markers. That source adds: Out of eight donors sequenced, seven tested HCMV-seropositive and the remaining one seronegative. An anti-gamma-delta TCR antibody was added in several experiments. It restricted sorting to alpha-beta TCR-expressing T cells.

The clonotype originates from a woman aged 18-29 years in good health. The specimen was PBMCs. The chain uses TRBV5-6 and TRBJ2-7, with unresolved D. The CDR3 sequence: CASSSLWEQYF. The CDR3 nucleotides read TGTGCCAGCAGCTCTCTCTGGGAGCAGTACTTC. Complete variable domain (other parts from reference TRBV5-6 and TRBJ2-7): DAGVTQSPTHLIKTRGQQVTLRCSPKSGHDTVSWYQQALGQGPQFIFQYYEEEERQRGNFPDRFSGHQFPNYSSELNVNALLLGDSALYLCASSSLWEQYFGPGTRLTVT.